This passage covers 8 T cell receptor beta chains from one sample sequenced in a study of response to subunit inactivated influenza vaccine. TCRdb independently ran MiXCR on the RT-PCR reads; one entry per CDR3 protein. The data contain 800,000 to 1,000,000 distinct CDR3 sequences, around 21% of them singletons. Material: PBMCs from blood, obtained more than 4 days after vaccination. These receptors all come from a man aged 50 to 60 who received an inactivated influenza vaccine.

This clonotype appeared a few times. V and J are TRBV4-2 and TRBJ2-3; 8 nucleotides line up with TRBD1. This CDR3 has 15 amino acids. Germline V lookup: CDR1 LGHNA, CDR2 YNFKEQ. J was trimmed by 4 bases and V by 4 bases; bases with no gene match: 7. The CDR3 region is CASSRGQGAADTQYF. The CDR3 nucleotides are TGTGCCAGCAGCCGTGGTCAGGGGGCCGCAGATACGCAGTATTTT.

As DNA, the CDR3 is TGTGCCAGCAGGCCGGGACAGGGCTCCTACGAGCAGTACTTC. Amino acids: CASRPGQGSYEQYF. This chain joins TRBV12-3 or TRBV12-4 and TRBJ2-7; 9 nucleotides align to TRBD1. Unmatched junction bases numbered 3, after V lost 6 bases and J lost 0 bases. CDR3 size: 14 residues.

This clonotype has just a few counts. This chain joins TRBV7-9 and TRBJ2-3; D might be TRBD2 (5 bases). This CDR3 comprises 16 residues. Germline CDR1 SEHNR, CDR2 FQNEAQ (reference sequence). The V gene lost 3 bases and the J gene lost 6 bases, with 19 bases spanning the gap. DNA for the CDR3: TGTGCCAGCAGCTTTACCCCCGGGATAAGTGCCGATACGCAGTATTTT. Its protein product is CASSFTPGISADTQYF.

Many counts were recorded for this clonotype. V is TRBV29-1 and J is TRBJ2-5; TRBD1 agrees at 8 bases. Germline CDR1 SQVTM, CDR2 ANQGSEA. Trimming cost V 6 bases and J 4 bases; bases outside gene matches: 1. CDR3 length: 11 amino acids. For the CDR3, the DNA is TGCAGCGTAGGACAGGGAGAGACCCAGTACTTC. It specifies CSVGQGETQYF.

This clonotype was counted a few times. The chain recombines TRBV28 with TRBJ2-1; D unclear. With 2 bases removed from V and 2 bases from J, the gap between germline ends came to 10 bases. Germline CDR1 and CDR2: MDHEN and SYDVKM. The CDR3 covers 15 residues. The CDR3 coding sequence is TGTGCCAGCAGTTTAAAGGACCATCCCTACAATGAGCAGTTCTTC. This codes for CASSLKDHPYNEQFF.

The rearrangement links TRBV20-1 to TRBJ2-1; 16 bases align to TRBD2. Losses at the gene ends were 4 bases for V and 8 bases for J; bases not matched to a gene: 2. CDR1 and CDR2 from the germline V gene are DFQATT and SNEGSKA (reference sequence). The CDR3 is 14 residues long. CDR3 sequence (DNA): TGCAGTGCTACAGGGACTAGCGGGGGGGATGAGCAGTTCTTC. This sequence encodes CSATGTSGGDEQFF.

J is TRBJ1-1 and V is TRBV6-4; D remains ambiguous. The CDR3 is made up of 13 amino acids. V lost 2 bases and J 7 bases, leaving 11 bases between the germline ends. Germline CDR1 reads MRHNA; CDR2 reads SNTAGT. CDR3 sequence: CASSDNFGNEAFF. In nucleotides, the CDR3 is TGTGCCAGCAGTGACAATTTCGGGAATGAAGCTTTCTTT.

There are a few counts of this clonotype. The chain joins TRBV20-1 to TRBJ1-5; TRBD1 agrees at 7 bases. The germline CDR1 and CDR2 sequences are DFQATT and SNEGSKA (reference sequence). This CDR3 comprises 14 residues. The junction had 5 bases not matched to a gene; V was cut back by 6 bases and J by 0 bases. CDR3 residues: CSARTGFSNQPQHF. Written as DNA, the CDR3 is TGCAGTGCCCGGACAGGATTTAGCAATCAGCCCCAGCATTTT.